Presented here are 17 T cell receptor beta chains from one specimen sequenced in a study. TCRdb reanalysed the 5' RACE reads using MiXCR and keeps one entry per CDR3 protein. The table has roughly 8,400 distinct CDR3 sequences, approximately 57% seen once. Source material: tumor-infiltrating memory CD4+ T cells sorted from the breast tumor. The sample's subset: memory CD4+ T cells, CD4+CD45RO+CD25-. The receptors derive from a female donor with breast cancer.

The rearrangement joins TRBV5-1 to TRBJ2-1; a possible D gene is TRBD2 (5 bases). This CDR3 spans 14 amino acids. The V end was cut by 4 bases, the J end by 2 bases, with 10 bases between. Germline values: CDR1 SGHRS, CDR2 YFSETQ. CDR3 protein: CASSPGLPYNEQFF. CDR3 DNA: TGCGCCAGCAGCCCTGGACTGCCCTACAATGAGCAGTTCTTC. Combining the CDR3 with reference TRBV5-1 and TRBJ2-1 gives the whole variable domain KAGVTQTPRYLIKTRGQQVTLSCSPISGHRSVSWYQQTPGQGLQFLFEYFSETQRNKGNFPGRFSGRQFSNSRSEMNVSTLELGDSALYLCASSPGLPYNEQFFGPGTRLTVL.

This clonotype has just one count. The chain couples TRBV4-2 to TRBJ1-6; no definite D call. Per the germline V gene, CDR1 is LGHNA and CDR2 is YNFKEQ. The V and J ends lost 0 bases and 8 bases respectively, with 11 bases between them. The CDR3 consists of 15 residues. The CDR3 nucleotides are TGTGCCAGCAGCCAAGATCTATTTGGGGATTCACCCCTCCACTTT. Its protein product is CASSQDLFGDSPLHF.

This clonotype was seen just once. This chain joins TRBV7-9 and TRBJ2-7; D remains unclear. The V end was cut by 7 bases, the J end by 3 bases, with 16 bases between. The CDR3 length is 14 residues. Germline V gives CDR1 SEHNR, CDR2 FQNEAQ (reference sequence). The DNA of the CDR3 is TGTGCCAGCACCGATTCGGGTAGCCTCTACGAGCAGTACGTC. Translation gives CASTDSGSLYEQYV.

CDR3 DNA sequence: TGTGCCAGCAGCCCAAGCCTGTATTCACCCCTCCACTTT. It specifies CASSPSLYSPLHF. The V call is TRBV7-2, the J call TRBJ1-6, with D unresolved. This CDR3 has 13 amino acids. Germline lookup yields CDR1 SGHTA and CDR2 FQGNSA. Trimming shortened V by 5 bases and J by 8 bases, and 10 bases separated the two germline ends.

V gene TRBV11-3 combines with J gene TRBJ2-3; 8 nucleotides match TRBD2. V lost 5 bases to trimming and J lost 1 base; unmatched junction nucleotides: 2. The CDR3 is 14 residues long. CDR1 and CDR2 from the germline V gene are SGHNT and YENEEA. The CDR3, as DNA: TGTGCCAGCAGCCGAGCGGGGGGCACAGATACGCAGTATTTT. Amino acid sequence: CASSRAGGTDTQYF.

The chain employs TRBV27 and TRBJ2-7; 8 bases agree with TRBD2. The V gene end was trimmed by 3 bases and the J gene end by 2 bases; junction bases not matched to a gene: 6. This CDR3 comprises 15 residues. In germline, CDR1 is MNHEY, CDR2 SMNVEV (reference sequence). The CDR3 DNA reads as TGTGCCAGCAGTTTTGAGGGACTAGGTCCCTACGAGCAGTACTTC. This translates into CASSFEGLGPYEQYF.

The chain combines TRBV12-3 or TRBV12-4 with TRBJ1-4; the D gene is possibly TRBD1 (5 bases). This CDR3 contains 14 residues. Trimming removed 5 bases from V and 5 bases from J, with 12 bases in between. The CDR3 DNA follows: TGTGCCAGCAGTCCCGGGACGAAGAATGAAAAACTGTTTTTT. Translated: CASSPGTKNEKLFF.

This clonotype was found a few times. The chain recombines TRBV12-3 or TRBV12-4 with TRBJ1-1; D gene uncertain. CDR3 length: 13 residues. Trimming removed 3 bases from V and 1 base from J, with 6 bases in between. In DNA form, the CDR3 reads TGTGCCAGCAGTTTTCGCGAGAACACTGAAGCTTTCTTT. It specifies CASSFRENTEAFF.

The DNA of the CDR3 is TGTGCCATCAGTGAAGACAGCACAGATACGCAGTATTTT. Encoded protein: CAISEDSTDTQYF. V and J are TRBV10-3 and TRBJ2-3, with no clear D. The CDR3 length is 13 residues. V lost 3 bases, J lost 0 bases, and 4 bases lay in between. Germline CDR1 ENHRY, CDR2 SYGVKD.

This clonotype was recorded once. The chain has TRBV9 and TRBJ2-5; D assignment may be TRBD1 or TRBD2 (5 bases each). The V and J ends lost 8 bases and 5 bases respectively, with 16 bases between them. The CDR3 is made up of 13 amino acids. Germline V lookup: CDR1 SGDLS, CDR2 YYNGEE. The CDR3 here is CASGGLQVETQYF. DNA for the CDR3: TGTGCCAGTGGGGGTTTACAGGTTGAGACCCAGTACTTC.

The table lists this clonotype with a few counts. The genes are TRBV12-3 or TRBV12-4 and TRBJ1-5, with D perhaps TRBD1 (5 bases). The CDR3 extends over 18 amino acids. V was shortened by 5 bases and J by 0 bases, with 20 bases between the two germline ends. The CDR3 loop is CASSTPGRSSYSNQPQHF. The CDR3 DNA is TGTGCCAGCAGTACCCCGGGACGGAGCTCTTATAGCAATCAGCCCCAGCATTTT.

This clonotype has only one observation. The gene calls are TRBV6-6 and TRBJ1-3; possibly TRBD1 for D (6 bases). The CDR3 is 16 residues long. Trimming left V 2 bases short and J 0 bases short, with 11 bases between. The germline V gene has CDR1 MNHNY and CDR2 SVGAGI (reference sequence). CDR3 in DNA: TGTGCCAGCAGTTACACGACAGGAGACTCTGGAAACACCATATATTTT. As protein: CASSYTTGDSGNTIYF.

The J gene is TRBJ1-6, the V gene TRBV5-1, with D unresolved. The germline V gene has CDR1 SGHRS and CDR2 YFSETQ. The CDR3 sequence is 14 residues long. The germline V and J ends were trimmed by 3 bases and 13 bases, with 17 bases remaining between them. This CDR3 reads CASSSTGNERPLHF. The CDR3 DNA sequence: TGCGCCAGCAGCTCAACCGGCAACGAGAGGCCCCTCCACTTT.

This clonotype came up a few times. The chain employs TRBV7-9 and TRBJ2-7, with D possibly being TRBD1 (6 bases). The CDR3 covers 14 residues. Germline values: CDR1 SEHNR, CDR2 FQNEAQ (reference sequence). With 2 bases removed from V and 6 bases from J, the gap between germline ends came to 14 bases. CDR3 DNA sequence: TGTGCCAGCAGCTTACTAGGACAGTCGGCCGAGCAGTACTTC. Its protein is CASSLLGQSAEQYF.

Only a few counts were recorded for this clonotype. This chain links TRBV14 with TRBJ2-1; 7 positions match TRBD2. The CDR3 is made up of 16 amino acids. Germline-derived CDR1 and CDR2 are SGHDN and FVKESK. V lost 3 bases and J lost 8; bases outside the gene matches: 13. This chain's CDR3 is CASSHAAGKSSDEQFF. CDR3 bases: TGTGCCAGCAGCCATGCAGCGGGAAAGAGTTCGGATGAGCAGTTCTTC. The whole variable domain, filled in from reference TRBV14 and TRBJ2-1, reads EAGVTQFPSHSVIEKGQTVTLRCDPISGHDNLYWYRRVMGKEIKFLLHFVKESKQDESGMPNNRFLAERTGGTYSTLKVQPAELEDSGVYFCASSHAAGKSSDEQFFGPGTRLTVL.

The chain couples TRBV9 to TRBJ2-1, with a tentative D call TRBD2 (5 bases). The V and J ends lost 7 bases and 4 bases respectively, with 9 bases between them. The germline CDR1 and CDR2 sequences are SGDLS and YYNGEE. CDR3 size: 12 residues. The CDR3 region has the DNA TGTGCCAGCGAGGGTGGATACAATGAGCAGTTCTTC. Protein product: CASEGGYNEQFF.

This sequence joins TRBV10-3 and TRBJ2-1; D not resolved. There are 14 residues in the CDR3. In germline, CDR1 is ENHRY, CDR2 SYGVKD. Between the trimmed V and J ends, which lost 7 bases and 0 bases, there was a span of 10 bases. The CDR3 here is CAIKSADSYNEQFF. CDR3 bases: TGTGCCATCAAGTCTGCGGACTCCTACAATGAGCAGTTCTTC.